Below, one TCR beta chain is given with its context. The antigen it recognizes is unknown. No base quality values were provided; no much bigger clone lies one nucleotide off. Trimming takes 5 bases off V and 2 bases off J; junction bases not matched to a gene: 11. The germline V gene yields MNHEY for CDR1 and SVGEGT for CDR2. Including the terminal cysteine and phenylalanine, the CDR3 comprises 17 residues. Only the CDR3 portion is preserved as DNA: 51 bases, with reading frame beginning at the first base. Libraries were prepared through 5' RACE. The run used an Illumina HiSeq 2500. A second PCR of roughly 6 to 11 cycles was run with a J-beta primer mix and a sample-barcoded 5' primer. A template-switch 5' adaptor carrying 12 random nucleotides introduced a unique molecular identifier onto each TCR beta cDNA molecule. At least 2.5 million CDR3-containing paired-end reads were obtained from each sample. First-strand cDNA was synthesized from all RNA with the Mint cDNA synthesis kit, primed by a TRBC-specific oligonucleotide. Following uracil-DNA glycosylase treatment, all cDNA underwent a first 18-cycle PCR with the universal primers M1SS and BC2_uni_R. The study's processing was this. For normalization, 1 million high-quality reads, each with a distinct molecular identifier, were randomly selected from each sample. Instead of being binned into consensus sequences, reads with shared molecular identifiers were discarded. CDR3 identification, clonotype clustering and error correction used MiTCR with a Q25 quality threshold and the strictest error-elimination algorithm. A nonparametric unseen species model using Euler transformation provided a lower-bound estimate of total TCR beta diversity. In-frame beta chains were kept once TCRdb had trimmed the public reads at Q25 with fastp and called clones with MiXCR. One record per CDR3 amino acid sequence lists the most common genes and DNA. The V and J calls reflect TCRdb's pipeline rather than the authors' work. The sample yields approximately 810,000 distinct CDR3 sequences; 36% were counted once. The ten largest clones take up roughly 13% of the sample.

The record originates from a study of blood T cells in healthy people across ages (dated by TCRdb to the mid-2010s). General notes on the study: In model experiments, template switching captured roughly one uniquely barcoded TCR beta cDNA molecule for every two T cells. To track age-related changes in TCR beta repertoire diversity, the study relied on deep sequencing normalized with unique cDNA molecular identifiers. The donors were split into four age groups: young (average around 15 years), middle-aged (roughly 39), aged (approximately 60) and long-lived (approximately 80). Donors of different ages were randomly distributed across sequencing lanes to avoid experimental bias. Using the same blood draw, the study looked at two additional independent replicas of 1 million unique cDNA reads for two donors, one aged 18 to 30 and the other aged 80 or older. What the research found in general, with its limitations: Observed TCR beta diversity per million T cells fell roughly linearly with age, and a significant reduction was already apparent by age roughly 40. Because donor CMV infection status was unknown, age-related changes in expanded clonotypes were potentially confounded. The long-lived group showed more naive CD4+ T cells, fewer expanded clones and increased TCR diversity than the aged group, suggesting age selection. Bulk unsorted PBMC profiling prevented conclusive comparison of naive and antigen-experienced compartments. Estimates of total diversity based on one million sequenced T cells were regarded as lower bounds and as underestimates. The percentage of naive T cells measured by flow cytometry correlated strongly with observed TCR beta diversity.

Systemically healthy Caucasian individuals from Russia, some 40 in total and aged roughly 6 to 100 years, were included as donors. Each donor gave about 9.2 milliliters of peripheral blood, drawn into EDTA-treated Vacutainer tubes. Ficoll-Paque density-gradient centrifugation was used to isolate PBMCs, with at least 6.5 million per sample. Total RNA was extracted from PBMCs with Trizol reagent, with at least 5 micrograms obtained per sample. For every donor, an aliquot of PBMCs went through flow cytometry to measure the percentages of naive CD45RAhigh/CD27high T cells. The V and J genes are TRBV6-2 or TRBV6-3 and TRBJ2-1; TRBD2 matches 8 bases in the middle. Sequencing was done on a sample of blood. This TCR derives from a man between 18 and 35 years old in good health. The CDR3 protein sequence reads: CASSPDIAGKTYNEQFF. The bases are TGTGCCAGCAGTCCCGATATAGCGGGGAAGACCTACAATGAGCAGTTCTTC.